The next 19 T cell receptor beta chains were all read from a single sample in a study of spatial heterogeneity in lung cancer. TCRdb processed the 5' RACE reads anew with MiXCR; each CDR3 protein has one entry. The data contain just under 95,000 distinct CDR3 sequences, approximately 12% of them singletons. Time point reported: sample taken at primary tumor resection. Sequencing used PBMCs, obtained at surgery. The receptors here all came from a male donor with early-stage non-small cell lung cancer.

This rearrangement joins TRBV19 to TRBJ2-1; D is unclear. Trimming took 3 bases from V and 0 from J, leaving 6 bases between them. Germline V gene lookup returns CDR1 LNHDA and CDR2 SQIVND (reference sequence). This CDR3 spans 14 amino acids. Written as DNA, the CDR3 is TGTGCCAGTAGTATCGGAAGCTCCTACAATGAGCAGTTCTTC. Protein sequence: CASSIGSSYNEQFF.

V is TRBV5-1 and J is TRBJ2-5; maybe TRBD2 (6 bases). The CDR3 has 16 amino acids. CDR1 and CDR2 (germline): SGHRS, YFSETQ. The V end lost 4 bases, the J end lost 5 bases, and 21 bases lay between the germline ends. CDR3 residues: CASSPDAGGLGETQYF. CDR3 coding DNA: TGCGCCAGCAGCCCGGACGCCGGGGGACTCGGGGAGACCCAGTACTTC.

Concerning this clonotype: The final CDR3 position lacks the conserved phenylalanine or tryptophan, pointing to a likely read error. The rearrangement joins TRBV5-4 to TRBJ1-1; a possible D gene is TRBD1 (5 bases). The V and J ends lost 4 bases and 3 bases respectively, with 10 bases between them. Germline assignment: CDR1 SGHNT and CDR2 YYREEE (reference sequence). The CDR3 length is 13 residues. In DNA, the CDR3 is TGTGCCAGCAGCCCGGCAGGGTACACTGAAGCTTTCCTT. This encodes CASSPAGYTEAFL.

This chain joins TRBV12-3 or TRBV12-4 and TRBJ1-2; 8 positions agree with TRBD1. The length of the CDR3 is 16 residues. The ends lost 5 bases at V and 0 bases at J; junction bases unmatched: 8. The CDR3 nucleotides are TGTGCCAGCAGTCAACCGGGACAGGCTTCTAACTATGGCTACACCTTC. As protein: CASSQPGQASNYGYTF.

This clonotype was seen a few times. This chain joins TRBV4-1 and TRBJ1-1; D possibly corresponds to TRBD1 (6 bases). Germline CDR1 and CDR2: MGHRA and YSYEKL. Trimming removed 4 bases at V and 1 base at J, with 16 bases between. This CDR3 region has 16 residues. The CDR3 bases are TGCGCCAGCAGCCGCAAAAAGGGGGAACCGAACACTGAAGCTTTCTTT. Translation gives CASSRKKGEPNTEAFF.

The chain is built from TRBV10-3 and TRBJ2-7, with 11 nucleotides matching TRBD1. Looked up from germline, CDR1 is ENHRY and CDR2 is SYGVKD. The CDR3 runs 14 residues. Germline trimming cut 6 bases from V and 3 bases from J; bases unmatched to any gene: 4. This CDR3 reads CAISWTGGVYEQYF. The CDR3 DNA reads as TGTGCCATCAGCTGGACAGGGGGCGTCTACGAGCAGTACTTC.

This clonotype was observed many times. The chain joins TRBV25-1 to TRBJ2-1, with D tentatively TRBD1 (5 bases). The V end lost 2 bases, the J end lost 8 bases, and 10 bases lay between the germline ends. There are 13 residues in the CDR3. Germline loops: CDR1 MGHDK, CDR2 SYGVNS. CDR3 region: CASSEGAGHEQFF. The DNA of the CDR3 is TGTGCCAGCAGTGAAGGGGCCGGCCATGAGCAGTTCTTC.

This clonotype appeared a few times. This chain connects TRBV3-1 to TRBJ2-2, with 8 bases identical to TRBD1. This CDR3 has 15 residues. The V gene end was trimmed by 2 bases and the J gene end by 5 bases; junction bases not matched to a gene: 4. CDR1 and CDR2 (germline): LGHDT, YNNKEL (reference sequence). CDR3 nucleotide sequence: TGTGCCAGCAGCCAACAGGGGGCAGGAACCGGGGAGCTGTTTTTT. Amino acid sequence: CASSQQGAGTGELFF.

The table lists this clonotype with a few counts. The chain is built from TRBV20-1 and TRBJ2-1; 11 bases fit TRBD2. The V gene end was trimmed by 3 bases and the J gene end by 8 bases; junction bases not matched to a gene: 6. Germline CDR1 DFQATT, CDR2 SNEGSKA (reference sequence). This CDR3 has 14 residues. Here the CDR3 reads CSARLAGGTYEQFF. The DNA for the CDR3 is TGCAGTGCTAGGCTAGCGGGAGGTACCTATGAGCAGTTCTTC.

In this sample, this clonotype turned up a few times. The chain uses TRBV6-2 or TRBV6-3 and TRBJ2-6; D is unclear. Germline lookup yields CDR1 MNHEY and CDR2 SVGEGT. V was pared by 6 bases and J by 1 base, with 4 bases between. There are 13 residues in the CDR3. CDR3 amino acids: CASSASGANVLTF. Here the CDR3 DNA reads TGTGCCAGCAGCGCTTCTGGGGCCAACGTCCTGACTTTC.

This clonotype was detected many times. The chain uses TRBV4-3 and TRBJ2-6; the D gene is possibly TRBD2 (5 bases). Germline assignment: CDR1 LGHNA and CDR2 YSLEER. The CDR3 covers 16 residues. V lost 1 base and J lost 1, with 8 bases in between. In DNA, the CDR3 is TGCGCCAGCAGCCAAGGGCCGGGGTCTGGGGCCAACGTCCTGACTTTC. It yields the protein CASSQGPGSGANVLTF.

The chain recombines TRBV6-1 with TRBJ2-3; D not resolved. This CDR3 is 13 amino acids long. Trimming removed 8 bases at V and 0 bases at J, with 9 bases between. Germline CDR1 reads MNHNS; CDR2 reads SASEGT. CDR3 sequence (DNA): TGTGCCAGCGCCCGGCGGAGCACAGATACGCAGTATTTT. Residues: CASARRSTDTQYF.

This sequence joins TRBV7-2 and TRBJ2-3, with 7 bases lining up with TRBD2. The CDR3 runs 15 residues. CDR1 SGHTA and CDR2 FQGNSA come from the germline V gene. J lost 1 base, V lost 1 base, and 2 bases had no gene match. The CDR3 loop reads CASSLVAGGTDTQYF. The CDR3 DNA reads as TGTGCCAGCAGCTTAGTGGCGGGGGGCACAGATACGCAGTATTTT. The complete variable domain, with remaining parts taken from reference TRBV7-2 and TRBJ2-3, reads GAGVSQSPSNKVTEKGKDVELRCDPISGHTALYWYRQSLGQGLEFLIYFQGNSAPDKSGLPSDRFSAERTGGSVSTLTIQRTQQEDSAVYLCASSLVAGGTDTQYFGPGTRLTVL.

The chain links TRBV6-1 to TRBJ2-1; the D call may be TRBD1 or TRBD2 (5 bases each). V dropped 4 bases and J dropped 4 bases, with 14 bases sitting between them. Germline CDR1 is MNHNS and CDR2 is SASEGT. There are 15 residues in the CDR3. CDR3 DNA sequence: TGTGCCAGCAGTGGGGGGACCGGGTCATACAATGAGCAGTTCTTC. Its protein is CASSGGTGSYNEQFF.

The V call is TRBV29-1, the J call TRBJ2-7; 10 bases fit TRBD1. The CDR3 runs to 15 residues. Per the germline V gene, CDR1 is SQVTM and CDR2 is ANQGSEA. The junction had 9 bases not matched to a gene; V was cut back by 1 base and J by 6 bases. CDR3 DNA: TGCAGCGTTGAAGGGGAAGGGACAGGGGACTGCGAGCAGTACTTC. Amino acid sequence: CSVEGEGTGDCEQYF.

The V gene is TRBV20-1, the J gene TRBJ1-5, with 11 bases that match TRBD1. V lost 4 bases to trimming and J lost 0 bases; unmatched junction nucleotides: 8. The CDR3 has 17 amino acids. Germline CDR1 and CDR2: DFQATT and SNEGSKA (reference sequence). The CDR3: CSATPGTGGNSNQPQHF. The CDR3 nucleotides read TGCAGTGCTACCCCCGGGACAGGGGGGAATAGCAATCAGCCCCAGCATTTT.

This clonotype has a handful of counts. The chain carries TRBV10-3 and TRBJ1-5; possible D gene TRBD1, 5 bases. The CDR3 spans 12 residues. V lost 9 bases to trimming and J lost 5 bases, with 11 bases between them. Germline V CDR1 and CDR2: ENHRY, SYGVKD. The CDR3, as DNA: TGTGCCATTAGATCGGGGGATCAGCCCCAGCATTTT. This gives the protein CAIRSGDQPQHF.

The chain links TRBV12-3 or TRBV12-4 to TRBJ2-7; D unresolved. V was shortened by 5 bases and J by 5 bases, with 16 bases between the two germline ends. The CDR3 loop spans 14 amino acids. The CDR3 spells CASSLVTPFDEQYF. CDR3 coding DNA: TGTGCCAGCAGTCTAGTAACTCCGTTCGACGAGCAGTACTTC.

This clonotype was detected a few times. CDR3 sequence: CASSMASGSWLLTTALNEQFF. The CDR3 DNA sequence: TGTGCCAGTAGTATGGCTTCAGGGTCCTGGCTCTTGACGACGGCGTTAAATGAGCAGTTCTTC. This chain uses TRBV19 with TRBJ2-1; D perhaps matches TRBD1 (5 bases). This CDR3 region has 21 residues. Germline V gene sequence: CDR1 LNHDA, CDR2 SQIVND (reference sequence). V gave up 3 bases and J gave up 7 bases, with 34 bases separating them.